This T cell receptor (beta chain) was found in a study of beta chain features in type 1 diabetes. Study at large: Summed over all samples, the examined sorted cells came to 85 million to 130 million.

The study, taken as a whole, reports: The question of HLA type influencing TCRB rearrangement was one that remained unresolved here.

Investigators reverse transcribed all isolated RNA, so they sequenced expressed TCRB transcripts. The assay was immunoSEQ multiplex PCR, and TCRdb's table has in-frame clones only and misses some. The table has some 900,000 clones, 15% to 20% seen once. This clone was counted a few times. Its specificity is unknown. Germline V gene lookup returns CDR1 LGHNA and CDR2 YSLEER. The V and J ends lost 0 bases and 3 bases respectively, with 14 bases between them. This CDR3 region has 16 residues. The chain couples TRBV4-3 to TRBJ2-5, with D hard to call. What was sequenced was naive CD4+ T cells from blood. This clonotype was sampled from a woman aged 18-29 years in good health. The CDR3 DNA is TGCGCCAGCAGCCAAGATCTCGCTCTGGGGAAAGAGACCCAGTACTTC. Translating gives CASSQDLALGKETQYF.